Described below is a single T cell receptor (beta chain) sequence and its context. This clone was seen just once. This clone's antigen is unknown. Nothing much larger sits one base from this clone, and base qualities are not available. The collaborating institutions used their own protocols to collect whole blood in K2EDTA tubes. For TCRbeta analysis, collaborators shipped samples in one of three forms: frozen whole blood, isolated PBMCs, or DNA extracted from either of those sample types. This entry comes from a study of blood T cell repertoires in COVID-19 (dated by TCRdb to 2018 to 2020). Concerning the study at large: Samples covering the acute and convalescent phases of COVID-19 were provided by collaborators in the United States, Italy and Spain. The samples were drawn from the first 160 participants of the ongoing ImmuneRACE study and from 950 to 1,500 subjects provided by 6 global collaborators. Nearly every sample came with metadata listing a de-identified subject ID, COVID-19 status, age in years and sex. The material from the prospective study consisted of cDNA or gDNA derived from T cells, B-cell-depleted T cells, or PBMCs. Where available, HLA class I and class II types were obtained from metadata supplied by the sample provider rather than from assay-based typing. The repertoires were made available in a free public database intended to serve as a resource for research on the immune response to SARS-CoV-2. Deeply sampled blood TCRbeta repertoires from subjects exposed to, actively infected with, or recovered from COVID-19 were included in the dataset.

Results the study describes overall, beyond this receptor: The amount of clinical and demographic metadata varied by source and participant and was provided uncurated.

The immunoSEQ Assay, a bias-controlled multiplex PCR, was used to amplify TCRbeta CDR3 regions from genomic DNA. Per the authors' processing: The number of nucleated cells in each sample was estimated by amplification of reference gene primers within the assay. To quantify the absolute abundance of each unique TCRbeta CDR3 rearrangement, sequence reads were collapsed and filtered. For each sample, productive Simpson clonality was calculated by taking the square root of Simpson's diversity index across productive rearrangements. Sourced from immuneACCESS, this table was stored by TCRdb with only in-frame sequences that have V and J called. A share of the clones is absent; for the studies checked, an unresolved V gene accounts for under half, and the remainder has no known explanation. Clone size and the V and J calls come from that table; the DNA yielded D and trimming. The sample table shows a few hundred thousand clones, and approximately 80% are seen once. The ten largest account for roughly 8.6% of the sample.

The germline V gene yields LGHNA for CDR1 and YSLEER for CDR2. Counted from cysteine to phenylalanine, this CDR3 has 15 amino acids. The only DNA kept is the CDR3, 45 bases in frame from the first base. V drops 4 bases and J drops 5 bases, leaving 14 bases in between. The receptor was derived from a human donor in a cohort sampled during active COVID-19. What was sequenced was peripheral blood. The chain is made from TRBV4-3 and TRBJ1-4, with TRBD1 tentatively as D gene (5 bases match). The DNA reads as follows: TGCGCCAGCAGCCGGGGGGGTACCCGAAATGAAAAACTGTTTTTT. It codes for CASSRGGTRNEKLFF.